This entry concerns a single T cell receptor beta chain. Its antigen is currently unknown. The protocol was immunoSEQ multiplex PCR, while the TCRdb copy is restricted to in-frame clones and leaves out a portion. The top ten hold 11% of the sample, which has some 4,500 clones, 76% seen once. These data belong to a study of immune cell composition in non-small cell lung cancer. Study-wide findings and caveats: It was not proven that tumour-reactive clones equal dominant tumour-associated clones. Squamous lung tumours showed higher top 10 clone scores and clonality than adenocarcinomas. Tumour-associated clones >0.5% occurred in approximately 31% of adenocarcinomas, 75% of squamous.

In germline, CDR1 is KGHSH, CDR2 LQKENI. V was pared by 6 bases and J by 4 bases, with 7 bases of the junction left unmatched. There are 14 residues in the CDR3. The sequenced material came from lung tumor tissue. The gene calls are TRBV18 and TRBJ2-3, with 7 bases aligning to TRBD2. The sequence was obtained from a human donor with non-small cell lung cancer. The chain's CDR3 is CASSPVSGADTQYF. DNA of the CDR3: TGTGCCAGCTCCCCCGTGAGCGGGGCAGATACGCAGTATTTT.